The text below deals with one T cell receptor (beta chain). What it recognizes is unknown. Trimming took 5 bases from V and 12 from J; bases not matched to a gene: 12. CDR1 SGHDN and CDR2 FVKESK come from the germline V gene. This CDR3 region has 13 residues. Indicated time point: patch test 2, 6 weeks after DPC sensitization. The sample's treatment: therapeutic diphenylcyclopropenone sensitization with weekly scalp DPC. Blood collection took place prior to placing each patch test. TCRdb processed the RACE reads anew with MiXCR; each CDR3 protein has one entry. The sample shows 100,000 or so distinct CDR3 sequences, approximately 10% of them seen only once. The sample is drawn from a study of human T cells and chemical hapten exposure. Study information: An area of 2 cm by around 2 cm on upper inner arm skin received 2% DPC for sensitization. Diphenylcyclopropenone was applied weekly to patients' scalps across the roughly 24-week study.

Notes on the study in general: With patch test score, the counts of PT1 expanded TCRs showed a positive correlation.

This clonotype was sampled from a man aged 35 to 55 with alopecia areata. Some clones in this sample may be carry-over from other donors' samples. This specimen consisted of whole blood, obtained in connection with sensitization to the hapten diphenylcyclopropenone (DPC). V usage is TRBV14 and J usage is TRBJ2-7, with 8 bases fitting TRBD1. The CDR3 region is CASSTGQAAQMYV. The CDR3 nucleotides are TGTGCCAGCAGCACGGGACAGGCTGCCCAAATGTACGTC.